The sequence of this TCR beta chain was determined in a study of blood T cell repertoires in COVID-19 (dated by TCRdb to the early 2020s). In the study overall: Samples covering the acute and convalescent phases of COVID-19 were provided by collaborators in the United States, Italy and Spain. The material from the prospective study consisted of cDNA or gDNA derived from T cells, B-cell-depleted T cells, or PBMCs. Subjects who had been exposed to COVID-19, were actively infected with it, or had recovered from it provided the deeply sampled blood TCRbeta repertoires that made up the dataset. The repertoires were made available in a free public database intended to serve as a resource for research on the immune response to SARS-CoV-2. The samples were drawn from the first 160 participants of the ongoing ImmuneRACE study and from 1,254 subjects provided by 6 global collaborators. Sample metadata almost always included a de-identified subject ID, COVID-19 status, age in years and sex. HLA class I and class II types, where available, came from metadata supplied by the sample provider rather than from assay-based typing. Overall results and qualifications from the work: Clinical and demographic metadata were provided uncurated, with the amount varying by source and participant.

The collaborating institutions used their own protocols to collect whole blood in K2EDTA tubes. For TCRbeta analysis, collaborator samples were shipped as frozen whole blood, as isolated PBMCs, or as DNA extracted from either sample type. Notes on this clone: Its antigen remains unidentified. Base qualities were left out, and no much larger clone turns up one base away.

The CDR3 goes from the cysteine to the phenylalanine over 16 residues. Of the read, only the CDR3 DNA is kept; its 48 bases are in frame from base 1. Trimming takes 1 base from V and 0 bases from J, and the germline ends sit 11 bases apart. Per the germline V gene (reference sequence), SEHNR is the CDR1 and FQNEAQ is the CDR2. The immunoSEQ Assay, a bias-controlled multiplex PCR, was used to amplify TCRbeta CDR3 regions from genomic DNA. Regarding the original processing steps: The number of nucleated cells in each sample was estimated by amplification of reference gene primers within the assay. Sequence reads were collapsed and filtered to measure the absolute abundance of every unique TCRbeta CDR3 rearrangement. For each sample, productive Simpson clonality was calculated as the square root of Simpson's diversity index across productive rearrangements. TCRdb took this table from immuneACCESS and kept in-frame rearrangements with V and J called. Such tables lack part of the clones; where checked against another copy, unresolved V genes explain under half of the gap, and the rest is unexplained. The D gene and trimming were derived from the DNA, and the V and J assignments and clone size from that table. Within this sample are approximately 410,000 clones, with 80% to 90% of them counted one time only. The ten largest clones represent roughly 1.4% of the sample.

Sequencing used peripheral blood. The chain was built from TRBV7-9 and TRBJ2-3; a weak D assignment points to TRBD2 (6 bases agree). This TCR was sampled from a woman aged 30 to 39 with active or convalescent COVID-19. The DNA reads TGTGCCAGCAGCTTAGATGGGGGGTTGAGCACAGATACGCAGTATTTT. The encoded protein is CASSLDGGLSTDTQYF.